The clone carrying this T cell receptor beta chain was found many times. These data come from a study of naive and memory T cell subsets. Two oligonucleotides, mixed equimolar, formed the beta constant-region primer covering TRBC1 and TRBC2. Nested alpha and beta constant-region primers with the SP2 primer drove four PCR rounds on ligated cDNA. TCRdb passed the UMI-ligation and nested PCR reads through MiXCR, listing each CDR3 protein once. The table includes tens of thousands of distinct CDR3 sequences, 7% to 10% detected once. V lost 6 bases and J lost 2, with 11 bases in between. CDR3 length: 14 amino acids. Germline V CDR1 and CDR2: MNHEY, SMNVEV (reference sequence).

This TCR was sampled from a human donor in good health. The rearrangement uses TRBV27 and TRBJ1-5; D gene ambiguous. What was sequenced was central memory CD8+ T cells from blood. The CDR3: CASSSSVRNQPQHF. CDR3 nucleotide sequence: TGTGCCAGCAGCTCCAGTGTCCGCAATCAGCCCCAGCATTTT.